This T cell receptor beta chain comes out of a study of cytomegalovirus exposure and HLA in healthy donors. Study-level points and caveats: Cytomegalovirus association was listed for about 170 TCR beta chains. For presence/absence analyses, sequencing depth was assumed to be roughly uniform across donors.

The CDR3 is 14 amino acids. Looked up from germline, CDR1 is MNHEY and CDR2 is SVGAGI. The V gene lost 0 bases and the J gene lost 6 bases, with 9 bases spanning the gap. On this clone itself: What it binds is not known.

The PCR was carried out with 60 Vbeta primers and 13 Jbeta primers. TCRdb's table, derived via immunoSEQ multiplex PCR, lists solely in-frame clones and lacks some. The sample records 150,000 to 200,000 clones, roughly 87% being singletons. The receptor comes from a boy aged 2 to 9 in good health and CMV-seronegative. J is TRBJ2-1 and V is TRBV6-5; possibly TRBD1 for D (5 bases). The source material was PBMCs. This CDR3 reads CASSYSKTANEQFF. The CDR3 nucleotides read TGTGCCAGCAGTTACTCGAAGACAGCCAATGAGCAGTTCTTC.